The sequence of this TCR beta chain was determined in a study of human CD8 memory T cell subsets. A word on this clonotype: The antigen remains unidentified.

General study results and limits: Minimal repertoire overlap was seen between stem-like memory T cells and precursor exhausted T cells.

The TCR beta sequencing libraries came from UMI-labeled 5' RACE. From the 5' RACE reads, TCRdb lists one entry per CDR3 protein and no DNA. This table lists 5,000 to 6,500 distinct CDR3 sequences. The germline gives CDR1 SGHTA, CDR2 FQGTGA. This CDR3 is built from 16 residues. This chain connects TRBV7-3 to TRBJ2-1; there is no DNA to check the TCRdb D call of TRBD2. The source material was CD8+ T cells from PBMCs. The receptor comes from a human donor in good health. The CDR3 sequence is CASSAMSSGLADEQFF.